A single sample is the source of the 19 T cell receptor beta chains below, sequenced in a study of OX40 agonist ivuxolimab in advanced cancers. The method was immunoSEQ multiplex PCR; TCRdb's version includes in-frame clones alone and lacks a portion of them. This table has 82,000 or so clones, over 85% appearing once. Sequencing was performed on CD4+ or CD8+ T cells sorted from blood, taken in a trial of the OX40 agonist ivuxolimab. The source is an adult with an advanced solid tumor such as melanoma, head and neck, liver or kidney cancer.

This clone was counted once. CDR3 residues: CASSRPPGRQPQHF. The CDR3 DNA is TGTGCCAGCAGCCGACCCCCGGGGCGTCAGCCCCAGCATTTT. The chain employs TRBV11-3 and TRBJ1-5; a possible D gene is TRBD1 (5 bases). The germline V and J ends were trimmed by 5 bases and 6 bases, with 14 bases remaining between them. Germline V gene sequence: CDR1 SGHNT, CDR2 YENEEA. This CDR3 region has 14 residues.

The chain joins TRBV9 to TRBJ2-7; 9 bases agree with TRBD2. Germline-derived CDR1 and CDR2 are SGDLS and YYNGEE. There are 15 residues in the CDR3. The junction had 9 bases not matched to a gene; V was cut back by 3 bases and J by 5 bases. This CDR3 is CASSGFSGSRNEQYF. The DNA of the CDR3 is TGTGCCAGCAGCGGGTTTAGCGGGAGTAGGAACGAGCAGTACTTC.

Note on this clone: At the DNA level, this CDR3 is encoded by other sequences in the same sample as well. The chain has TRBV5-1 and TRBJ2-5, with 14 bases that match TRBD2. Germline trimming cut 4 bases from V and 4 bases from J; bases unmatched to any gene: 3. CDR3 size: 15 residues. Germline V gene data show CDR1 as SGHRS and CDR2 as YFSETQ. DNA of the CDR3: TGCGCCAGCAGCCCAGGGACTAGCGGGGGAGAGACCCAGTACTTC. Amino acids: CASSPGTSGGETQYF.

For the CDR3, the DNA is TGTGCCAGCAACAGGGTCGGCACACCTAACTATGGCTACACCTTC. Translated: CASNRVGTPNYGYTF. This rearrangement joins TRBV11-2 to TRBJ1-2; D is possibly TRBD1 (6 bases). The CDR3 loop spans 15 amino acids. The V end lost 7 bases, the J end lost 0 bases, and 15 bases lay between the germline ends. CDR1 and CDR2 from the germline V gene are SGHAT and FQNNGV. Variable domain in full (rest from reference TRBV11-2 and TRBJ1-2): EAGVAQSPRYKIIEKRQSVAFWCNPISGHATLYWYQQILGQGPKLLIQFQNNGVVDDSQLPKDRFSAERLKGVDSTLKIQPAKLEDSAVYLCASNRVGTPNYGYTFGSGTRLTVV.

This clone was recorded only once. The CDR3: CASSSQSNYGYTF. The CDR3 DNA follows: TGTGCCAGCAGCTCCCAATCTAACTATGGCTACACCTTC. This sequence joins TRBV7-3 and TRBJ1-2; D remains ambiguous. The V gene's germline CDR1 is SGHTA and CDR2 FQGTGA. The CDR3 consists of 13 residues. The V end lost 4 bases, the J end lost 0 bases, and 6 bases lay between the germline ends.

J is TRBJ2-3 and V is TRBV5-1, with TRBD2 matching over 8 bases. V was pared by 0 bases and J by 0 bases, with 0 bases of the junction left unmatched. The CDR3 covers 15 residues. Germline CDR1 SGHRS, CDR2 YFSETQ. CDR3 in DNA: TGCGCCAGCAGCTTGGCTAGCGGGAGCACAGATACGCAGTATTTT. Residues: CASSLASGSTDTQYF.

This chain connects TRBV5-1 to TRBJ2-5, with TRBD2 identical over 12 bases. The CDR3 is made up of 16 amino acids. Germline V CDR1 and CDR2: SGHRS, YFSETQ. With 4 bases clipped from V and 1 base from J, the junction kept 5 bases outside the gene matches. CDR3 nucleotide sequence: TGCGCCAGCAGCCGCAGGACTAGCGGGGCCCAAGAGACCCAGTACTTC. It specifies CASSRRTSGAQETQYF.

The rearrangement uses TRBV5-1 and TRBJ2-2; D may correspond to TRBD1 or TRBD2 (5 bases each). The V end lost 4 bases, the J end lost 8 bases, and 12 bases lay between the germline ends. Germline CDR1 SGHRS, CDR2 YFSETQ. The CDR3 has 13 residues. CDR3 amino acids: CASSEGTGGELFF. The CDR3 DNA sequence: TGCGCCAGCAGCGAGGGGACCGGGGGGGAGCTGTTTTTT.

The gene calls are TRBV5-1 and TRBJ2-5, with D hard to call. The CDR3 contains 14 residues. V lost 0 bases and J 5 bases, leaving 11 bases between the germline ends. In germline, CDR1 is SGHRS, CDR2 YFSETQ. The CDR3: CASSLESRRETQYF. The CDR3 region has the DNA TGCGCCAGCAGCTTGGAGTCCAGGCGGGAGACCCAGTACTTC.

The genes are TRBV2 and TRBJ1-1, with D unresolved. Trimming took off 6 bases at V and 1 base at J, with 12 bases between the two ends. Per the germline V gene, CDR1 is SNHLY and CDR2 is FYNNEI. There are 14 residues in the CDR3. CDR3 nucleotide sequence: TGTGCCAGCAGAAGGGATTTCTCGAACACTGAAGCTTTCTTT. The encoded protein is CASRRDFSNTEAFF.

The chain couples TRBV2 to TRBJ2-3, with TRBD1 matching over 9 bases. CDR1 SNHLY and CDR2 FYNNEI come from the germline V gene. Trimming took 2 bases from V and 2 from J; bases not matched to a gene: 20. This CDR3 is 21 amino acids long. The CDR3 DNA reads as TGTGCCAGCAGTGAAACAGGGGGCGGCGTCCCGGGGAGGGCCTCCACAGATACGCAGTATTTT. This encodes CASSETGGGVPGRASTDTQYF.

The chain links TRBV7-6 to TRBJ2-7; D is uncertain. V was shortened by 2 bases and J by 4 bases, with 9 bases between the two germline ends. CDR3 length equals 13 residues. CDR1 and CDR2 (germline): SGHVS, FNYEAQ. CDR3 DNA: TGTGCCAGCAGCTTAACCACACAGTACGAGCAGTACTTC. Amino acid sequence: CASSLTTQYEQYF.

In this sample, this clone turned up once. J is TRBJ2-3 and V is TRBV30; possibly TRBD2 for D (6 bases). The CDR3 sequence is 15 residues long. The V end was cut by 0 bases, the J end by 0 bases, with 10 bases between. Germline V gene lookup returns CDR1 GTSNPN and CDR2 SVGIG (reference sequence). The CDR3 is CAWSVAGGSTDTQYF. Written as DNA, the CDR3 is TGTGCCTGGAGTGTAGCCGGGGGAAGCACAGATACGCAGTATTTT.

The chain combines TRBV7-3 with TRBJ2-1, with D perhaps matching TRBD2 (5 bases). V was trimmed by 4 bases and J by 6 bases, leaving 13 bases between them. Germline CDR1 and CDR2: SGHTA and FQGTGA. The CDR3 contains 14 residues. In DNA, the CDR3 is TGTGCCAGCAGCTCACCGGACTGGGGCAATGAGCAGTTCTTC. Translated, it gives CASSSPDWGNEQFF. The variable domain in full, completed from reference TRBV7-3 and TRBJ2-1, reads GAGVSQTPSNKVTEKGKYVELRCDPISGHTALYWYRQSLGQGPEFLIYFQGTGAADDSGLPNDRFFAVRPEGSVSTLKIQRTERGDSAVYLCASSSPDWGNEQFFGPGTRLTVL.

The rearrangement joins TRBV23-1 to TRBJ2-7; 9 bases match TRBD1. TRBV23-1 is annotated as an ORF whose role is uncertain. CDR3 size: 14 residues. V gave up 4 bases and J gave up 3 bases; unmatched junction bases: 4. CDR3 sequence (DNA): TGCGCCAGCAGTCGGGACAGGGAAGGCTACGAGCAGTACTTC. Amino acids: CASSRDREGYEQYF.

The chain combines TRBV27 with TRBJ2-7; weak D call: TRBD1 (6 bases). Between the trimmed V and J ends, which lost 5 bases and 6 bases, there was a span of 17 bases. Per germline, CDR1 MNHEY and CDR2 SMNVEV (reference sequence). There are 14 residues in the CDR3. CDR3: CASSPLTGALEQYF. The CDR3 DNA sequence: TGTGCCAGCAGTCCGTTGACAGGTGCCCTCGAGCAGTACTTC.

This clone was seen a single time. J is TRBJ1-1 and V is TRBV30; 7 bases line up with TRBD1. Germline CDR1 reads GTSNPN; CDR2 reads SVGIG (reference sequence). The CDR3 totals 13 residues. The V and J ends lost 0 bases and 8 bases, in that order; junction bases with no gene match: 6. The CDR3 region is CAWSVQGGFEAFF. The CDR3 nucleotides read TGTGCCTGGAGTGTACAAGGGGGCTTCGAAGCTTTCTTT.

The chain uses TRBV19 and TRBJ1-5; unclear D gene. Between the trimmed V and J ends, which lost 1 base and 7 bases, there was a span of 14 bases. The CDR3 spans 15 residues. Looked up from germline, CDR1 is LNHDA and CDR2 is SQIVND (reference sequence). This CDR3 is CASSIAGRAGQPQHF. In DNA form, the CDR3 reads TGTGCCAGTAGTATAGCAGGCCGGGCGGGGCAGCCCCAGCATTTT.

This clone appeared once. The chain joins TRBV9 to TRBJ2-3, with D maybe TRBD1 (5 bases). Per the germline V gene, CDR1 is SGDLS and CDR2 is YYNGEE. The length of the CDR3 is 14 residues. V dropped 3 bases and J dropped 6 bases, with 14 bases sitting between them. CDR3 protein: CASSADLGADTQYF. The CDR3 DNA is TGTGCCAGCAGCGCCGATTTAGGGGCGGATACGCAGTATTTT.